This T cell receptor (beta chain) derives from a study of cytomegalovirus exposure and HLA in healthy donors. Study conclusions and caveats: In a later analysis, a missense DCLRE1C variant was linked to TCR beta V- and J-gene trimming. Reportedly, a later analysis found an Asian-associated ancestry cluster had fewer N-insertions than the roughly 700-donor mean.

It was with 60 Vbeta and 13 Jbeta primers that the PCR ran. Profiled with immunoSEQ multiplex PCR; TCRdb holds only in-frame clones, not every one. Of about 120,000 clones in the sample, 15% were seen once. This CDR3 region has 15 residues. Germline CDR1 is ENHRY and CDR2 is SYGVKD. Deletions cut 7 bases from V and 0 bases from J, with 15 bases between. The donors, nominally healthy at sampling, likely had unrecorded immune exposures. Note on this clone: Its antigen is undetermined.

The sample was PBMCs. The TCR sequence derives from a woman between 18 and 30 years old in good health and CMV-seronegative. The chain has TRBV10-3 and TRBJ1-1; the D gene is possibly TRBD1 (6 bases). CDR3 residues: CAITSGDKMNTEAFF. Written as DNA, the CDR3 is TGTGCCATCACATCAGGGGACAAAATGAACACTGAAGCTTTCTTT.